This T cell receptor (beta chain) was recorded in a study of spatial heterogeneity in lung cancer. Whole-study context: The donors comprised about 69 untreated early-stage non-small cell lung cancer patients. The authors sequenced available follow-up PBMC samples, taken a median of roughly two years after resection.

This clonotype has a count of ten or more. At one of its ends the junction is not consistent with the germline gene, which may arise from a read error. The library protocol tagged each TCR cDNA with a unique molecular identifier. Each CDR3 protein gets one entry after TCRdb re-called the 5' RACE reads with MiXCR. The sample includes 100,000 to 120,000 distinct CDR3 sequences, 9.5% to 14% of them seen just once. The V gene's germline CDR1 is SSHAT and CDR2 FNYEAQ (reference sequence). CDR3 length equals 15 residues. Time point meaning: blood at routine non-recurrence follow-up after resection. Unsorted samples of tumor, nontumor lung or frozen PBMC had their whole RNA sequenced.

This clonotype originated in a female donor with early-stage non-small cell lung cancer. The chain joins TRBV7-7 to TRBJ2-1, with TRBD1 matching over 7 bases. This material consisted of PBMCs, taken at follow-up. The CDR3 bases are TGTGCTAGCAGCGAGGACAGGAGCTCCTACAATGAGCAGTTCTTC. This sequence encodes CASSEDRSSYNEQFF.